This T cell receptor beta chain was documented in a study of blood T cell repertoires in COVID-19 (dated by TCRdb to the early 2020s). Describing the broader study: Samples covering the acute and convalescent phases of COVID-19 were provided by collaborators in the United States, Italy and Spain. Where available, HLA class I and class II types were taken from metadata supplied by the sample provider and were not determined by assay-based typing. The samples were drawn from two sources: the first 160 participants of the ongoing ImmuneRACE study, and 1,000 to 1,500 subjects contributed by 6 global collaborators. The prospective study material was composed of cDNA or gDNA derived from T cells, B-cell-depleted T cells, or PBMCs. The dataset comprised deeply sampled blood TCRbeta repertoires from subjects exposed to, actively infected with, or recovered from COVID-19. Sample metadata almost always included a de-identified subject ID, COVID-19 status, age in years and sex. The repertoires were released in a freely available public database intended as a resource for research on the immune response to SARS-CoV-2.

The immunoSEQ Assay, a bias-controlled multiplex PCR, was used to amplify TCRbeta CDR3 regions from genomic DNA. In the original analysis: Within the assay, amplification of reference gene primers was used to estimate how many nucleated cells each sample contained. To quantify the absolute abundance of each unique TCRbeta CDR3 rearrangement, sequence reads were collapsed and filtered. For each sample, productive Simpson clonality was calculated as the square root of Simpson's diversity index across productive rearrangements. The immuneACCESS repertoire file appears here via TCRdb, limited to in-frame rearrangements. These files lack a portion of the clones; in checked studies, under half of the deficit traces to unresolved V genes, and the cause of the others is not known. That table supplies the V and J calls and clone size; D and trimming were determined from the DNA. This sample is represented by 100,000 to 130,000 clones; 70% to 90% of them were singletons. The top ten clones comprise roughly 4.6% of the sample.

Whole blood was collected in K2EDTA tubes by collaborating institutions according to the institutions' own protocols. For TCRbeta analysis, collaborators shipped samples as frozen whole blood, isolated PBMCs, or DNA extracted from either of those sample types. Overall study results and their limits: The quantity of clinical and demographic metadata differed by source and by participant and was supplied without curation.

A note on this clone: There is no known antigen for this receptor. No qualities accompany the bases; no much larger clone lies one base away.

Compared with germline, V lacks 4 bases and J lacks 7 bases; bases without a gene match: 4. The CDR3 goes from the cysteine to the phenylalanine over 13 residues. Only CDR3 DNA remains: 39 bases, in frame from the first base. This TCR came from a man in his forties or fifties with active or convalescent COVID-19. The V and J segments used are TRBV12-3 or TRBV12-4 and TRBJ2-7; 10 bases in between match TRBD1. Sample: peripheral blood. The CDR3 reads CASSWGQGREQYF. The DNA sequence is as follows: TGTGCCAGCAGTTGGGGACAGGGGAGGGAGCAGTACTTC.